A selection of T cell receptor beta chains follows, all from one sample in a study of CD8+CD57+ T cells in acquired aplastic anemia. One entry per CDR3 protein results from TCRdb running MiXCR on the reads. The table includes around 190,000 distinct CDR3 sequences, roughly half detected once. Sequenced sample: sorted CD4+, CD8+, or CD8+CD57+ T cells (not recorded which) from PBMCs. These receptors all stem from a human donor in good health, serving as a control. Both conserved end residues are part of each CDR3. Each record gives: D gene, clone size, V gene, J gene, CDR3 DNA, CDR3 protein. The D gene is left open where the match is weak. Only part of the rows carry a size: once, few, many, or a class if the clone is expanded.

TRBD2	-	TRBV20-1	TRBJ2-2	TGCAGTGCTAGGACTAGCGGGGCAGGGATGACCGGGGAGCTGTTTTTT	CSARTSGAGMTGELFF
TRBD1	many	TRBV2	TRBJ1-4	TGTGCCAGCAGTGTTCAGGGGGCGGGTGAAAAACTGTTTTTT	CASSVQGAGEKLFF
-	-	TRBV7-8	TRBJ2-1	TGTGCCAGCAGCTTCTCAGCGGCCGGAAGGCAGTTCTTC	CASSFSAAGRQFF
-	-	TRBV20-1	TRBJ2-3	TGCAGTGCTAGTGCCGCAGATACGCAGTATTTT	CSASAADTQYF
-	-	TRBV7-9	TRBJ1-1	TGTGCCAGCAGCCCACGACAGATGAACACTGAAGCTTTCTTT	CASSPRQMNTEAFF
TRBD1	-	TRBV30	TRBJ1-6	TGTGCCTGGAGTCGACAGGGGTCAAATTCACCCCTCCACTTT	CAWSRQGSNSPLHF
TRBD2	many	TRBV20-1	TRBJ2-7	TGCAGTGCTAGCGGGGGGGCCGAGGATAGCTCCTACGAGCAGTACTTC	CSASGGAEDSSYEQYF
-	-	TRBV5-4	TRBJ1-3	TGTGCCAGCAGCTTGGTAGTCGGGGGGGCTGGAAACACCATATATTTT	CASSLVVGGAGNTIYF
-	once	TRBV2	TRBJ1-2	TGTGCCAGCAGTCGACAGCTATGGGATCATAACTATGGCTACACCTTC	CASSRQLWDHNYGYTF
-	-	TRBV7-9	TRBJ1-2	TGTGCCAGCAGCTTAGCGTCCAGGGGCCCAAATGGCTACACCTTC	CASSLASRGPNGYTF
-	-	TRBV20-1	TRBJ2-5	TGCAGTGCTAGCCGGGACGGAGAGACCCAGTACTTC	CSASRDGETQYF
-	once	TRBV7-4	TRBJ1-5	TGTGCCAGCAGTTTTAGTGCGGGGGGTAGCAATCAGCCCCAGCATTTT	CASSFSAGGSNQPQHF
-	once	TRBV29-1	TRBJ2-2	TGCAGCGTGACTCCGAACGCCGGGGAGCTGTTTTTT	CSVTPNAGELFF
TRBD1	-	TRBV7-2	TRBJ1-2	TGTGCCAGCAGCCGATCGGGACAGGGTTATGGCTACACCTTC	CASSRSGQGYGYTF
-	-	TRBV24-1	TRBJ2-1	TGTGCCACCAGTGATTTGCAAGAGAGGAATGAGCAGTTCTTC	CATSDLQERNEQFF
-	-	TRBV20-1	TRBJ1-2	TGCAGTGCTAGTCCTAGGACGGACTATGGCTACACCTTC	CSASPRTDYGYTF
TRBD1	once	TRBV7-2	TRBJ2-7	TGTGCCAGCAGCCCAAAGAGACAGGGGGCGTACGAGCAGTGCTTC	CASSPKRQGAYEQCF
-	-	TRBV7-2	TRBJ1-2	TGTGCCAGCAGCTCCCGGGGACGCGGGTATGGCTACACCTTC	CASSSRGRGYGYTF
-	many	TRBV7-3	TRBJ2-1	TGTGCCAGCAGCTTATTTGGTACAGAATACAATGAGCAGTTCTTC	CASSLFGTEYNEQFF
TRBD1	many	TRBV6-5	TRBJ2-7	TGTGCCAGCAGGGAACAGGGGAGCAAGCAGTACTTC	CASREQGSKQYF
-	-	TRBV12-3/TRBV12-4	TRBJ2-7	TGTGCCAGCAGTTGGGGGAATAGCGAGCAGTACTTC	CASSWGNSEQYF
TRBD1	many	TRBV5-1	TRBJ2-7	TGCGCCAGCAGCGACAGAGGACAGGGGCGAGGGAACGAGCAGTACTTC	CASSDRGQGRGNEQYF
-	-	TRBV19	TRBJ1-5	TGTGCCAGTAGTATGGAAGGTGGCAATCAGCCCCAGCATTTT	CASSMEGGNQPQHF
TRBD1	many	TRBV28	TRBJ1-3	TGTGCCAGCAGTTTTCGTGGGACAGTAGGAAACACCATATATTTT	CASSFRGTVGNTIYF
TRBD1	many	TRBV7-2	TRBJ2-7	TGTGCCAGCAGCGTAACCGGGACAGGGTCCTACGAGCAGTACTTC	CASSVTGTGSYEQYF
TRBD1	-	TRBV5-1	TRBJ2-3	TGCGCCAGCAGCTGGGGACAGGGCACAGATACGCAGTATTTT	CASSWGQGTDTQYF
-	-	TRBV10-1	TRBJ2-7	TGCGCCAGCAGAGCAGGGGGGTCCTACGAGCAGTACTTC	CASRAGGSYEQYF
TRBD1	many	TRBV19	TRBJ2-5	TGTGCCAGTAACCCTGGGACAGGGAAAGAGACCCAGTACTTC	CASNPGTGKETQYF
TRBD2	many	TRBV13	TRBJ2-1	TGTGCCAGCAGCTCCCCCCGGACTAGTTACAATGAGCAGTTCTTC	CASSSPRTSYNEQFF
-	many	TRBV20-1	TRBJ2-7	TGCAGTGCTAGAGATACCCCCTCTAGGTACGAGCAGTACTTC	CSARDTPSRYEQYF
-	-	TRBV5-6	TRBJ1-6	TGTGCCAGCAGCGGTGAGGGAGATTCACCCCTCCACTTT	CASSGEGDSPLHF
-	-	TRBV9	TRBJ2-7	TGTGCCAGCAGCGTAGCGGACTTGGCCTACGAGCAGTACTTC	CASSVADLAYEQYF
TRBD1	-	TRBV9	TRBJ2-7	TGTGCCAGCAGCGTTGGCACAGGGGGTCTAAACGAGCAGTACTTC	CASSVGTGGLNEQYF
TRBD1	-	TRBV15	TRBJ1-1	TGTGCCACCAGCAGAGGGGGACAGGGGGCCACTGAAGCTTTCTTT	CATSRGGQGATEAFF
TRBD1	-	TRBV20-1	TRBJ2-7	TGCAGTGCCGGACAGGGGGCATCTTACGAGCAGTACTTC	CSAGQGASYEQYF
-	-	TRBV9	TRBJ1-1	TGTGCCAGTGGGGCGGGGAGGGCCACTGAAGCTTTCTTT	CASGAGRATEAFF
-	-	TRBV5-4	TRBJ1-1	TGTGCCAGCAGACCTCCGGGGATCGGGGCCGGGGGTGAAGCTTTCTTT	CASRPPGIGAGGEAFF
-	once	TRBV7-2	TRBJ2-7	TGTGCCAGCAGCCCCGACTACGAGCAGTACTTC	CASSPDYEQYF
-	-	TRBV29-1	TRBJ1-1	TGCAGCGTTGAGTTGCGGGGGTGGGGCACTGAAGCTTTCTTT	CSVELRGWGTEAFF
-	-	TRBV5-1	TRBJ2-5	TGCGCCAGCAGCTTGGGTGGGGGATGGGATGAAGAGACCCAGTACTTC	CASSLGGGWDEETQYF
-	-	TRBV15	TRBJ1-6	TGTGCCACCAGCAGAGGACGGAGCTATAATTCACCCCTCCACTTT	CATSRGRSYNSPLHF
TRBD1	few	TRBV12-3/TRBV12-4	TRBJ1-4	TGTGCCAGCGCCACGGGACAGCCTTTTGAAAAACTGTTTTTT	CASATGQPFEKLFF
TRBD2	many	TRBV12-3/TRBV12-4	TRBJ2-1	TGTGCCAGCAGTTTAGAGGGGACTACCTACAATGAGCAGTTCTTC	CASSLEGTTYNEQFF
-	-	TRBV20-1	TRBJ1-3	TGCAGTGCTAGAATGGGTCAGGGGGGAAACACCATATATTTT	CSARMGQGGNTIYF
-	-	TRBV2	TRBJ2-7	TGTGCCACCGGGACGGCCGAGAGGGAGCAGTACTTC	CATGTAEREQYF
-	-	TRBV19	TRBJ1-1	TGTGCCAGTAGTATCAGGGGACGGAAGAACACTGAAGCTTTCTTT	CASSIRGRKNTEAFF
-	many	TRBV6-1	TRBJ1-1	TGTGCCAGCAGTCGGGCAGGGAAAAACACTGAAGCTTTCTTT	CASSRAGKNTEAFF
TRBD1	-	TRBV24-1	TRBJ2-7	TGTGCCACCAGTGATGGACAGGGCTACGAGCAGTACTTC	CATSDGQGYEQYF
TRBD1	-	TRBV24-1	TRBJ2-7	TGTGCCACCAGTCGAAGGGGACAGGGCTACGAGCAGTACTTC	CATSRRGQGYEQYF
TRBD2	-	TRBV20-1	TRBJ2-5	TGCAGTGCAGAACGACTAGCACAAGAGACCCAGTACTTC	CSAERLAQETQYF
-	few	TRBV28	TRBJ2-7	TGTGCCAGCAGTTTATTGGCAGGCTTTAGTGTCTACGAGCAGTACTTC	CASSLLAGFSVYEQYF